A selection of T cell receptor beta chains follows, all from one sample in a study of cytomegalovirus exposure and HLA in healthy donors. Sequencing used immunoSEQ multiplex PCR; TCRdb keeps in-frame clones, though not all of them. The table includes more than 95,000 clones, 9.5% to 13% detected once. Sequenced sample: PBMCs. Receptor source: a man in his forties or fifties in good health and CMV-seropositive. Each CDR3 is given with its conserved first and last residue. The order of the fields is clone size, D gene, V gene, J gene, CDR3 protein, CDR3 DNA. The D gene is left open where the match is weak. Some rows mark clone size as missing; the rest say once, few, many or name a class of expanded clone.

clone_size: NA; d_call: TRBD1; v_call: TRBV7-9; j_call: TRBJ1-4; cdr3_aa: CASSSNRGEGLFF; cdr3_nt: TGTGCCAGCAGCTCAAACAGGGGAGAAGGACTGTTTTTT
clone_size: NA; d_call: NA; v_call: TRBV6-4; j_call: TRBJ2-1; cdr3_aa: CASSDSGGARDEQFF; cdr3_nt: TGTGCCAGCAGTGACTCGGGGGGAGCTAGGGATGAGCAGTTCTTC
clone_size: NA; d_call: NA; v_call: TRBV9; j_call: TRBJ1-1; cdr3_aa: CASSVGRGGTEAFF; cdr3_nt: TGTGCCAGCAGCGTAGGAAGGGGGGGCACTGAAGCTTTCTTT
clone_size: NA; d_call: NA; v_call: TRBV2; j_call: TRBJ2-6; cdr3_aa: CASSASSGANVLTF; cdr3_nt: TGTGCCAGCAGTGCATCCTCTGGGGCCAACGTCCTGACTTTC
clone_size: NA; d_call: TRBD2; v_call: TRBV7-2; j_call: TRBJ2-2; cdr3_aa: CAILAGTNTGELFF; cdr3_nt: TGTGCCATTCTAGCGGGCACGAACACCGGGGAGCTGTTTTTT
clone_size: NA; d_call: NA; v_call: TRBV6-1; j_call: TRBJ2-7; cdr3_aa: CASKAEPAYEQYF; cdr3_nt: TGTGCCAGCAAGGCGGAACCGGCCTACGAGCAGTACTTC
clone_size: NA; d_call: TRBD2; v_call: TRBV9; j_call: TRBJ2-3; cdr3_aa: CASSVPLAGAGEDTQYF; cdr3_nt: TGTGCCAGCAGCGTACCCCTAGCGGGAGCCGGGGAAGATACGCAGTATTTT
clone_size: few; d_call: TRBD2; v_call: TRBV9; j_call: TRBJ2-1; cdr3_aa: CASSVDPGGNNEQFF; cdr3_nt: TGTGCCAGCAGCGTAGATCCGGGAGGAAACAATGAGCAGTTCTTC
clone_size: few; d_call: TRBD1; v_call: TRBV10-2; j_call: TRBJ2-1; cdr3_aa: CASLRTGYNEQFF; cdr3_nt: TGCGCCAGCCTCCGGACAGGCTACAATGAGCAGTTCTTC
clone_size: few; d_call: NA; v_call: TRBV19; j_call: TRBJ1-3; cdr3_aa: CASTPSGTGQSGNTIYF; cdr3_nt: TGTGCCAGTACCCCAAGTGGAACAGGGCAGTCCGGAAACACCATATATTTT
clone_size: NA; d_call: NA; v_call: TRBV29-1; j_call: TRBJ2-7; cdr3_aa: CSVERGGLREQYF; cdr3_nt: TGCAGCGTTGAAAGGGGCGGATTGAGGGAGCAGTACTTC
clone_size: NA; d_call: NA; v_call: TRBV28; j_call: TRBJ2-5; cdr3_aa: CASSAVQVEKETQYF; cdr3_nt: TGTGCCAGCAGTGCCGTTCAGGTTGAGAAAGAGACCCAGTACTTC
clone_size: NA; d_call: TRBD2; v_call: TRBV7-9; j_call: TRBJ2-3; cdr3_aa: CASSFGLAGGSTDTQYF; cdr3_nt: TGTGCCAGCAGCTTTGGACTAGCGGGGGGGAGCACAGATACGCAGTATTTT
clone_size: few; d_call: TRBD1; v_call: TRBV13; j_call: TRBJ2-7; cdr3_aa: CASTPTGTGEGEQYF; cdr3_nt: TGTGCCAGCACCCCCACGGGGACAGGGGAGGGCGAGCAGTACTTC
clone_size: NA; d_call: NA; v_call: TRBV7-8; j_call: TRBJ1-4; cdr3_aa: CASSFRGYEKLFF; cdr3_nt: TGTGCCAGCAGCTTCAGGGGCTACGAAAAACTGTTTTTT
clone_size: few; d_call: NA; v_call: TRBV6-5; j_call: TRBJ2-7; cdr3_aa: CASSYSVSPVYEQYF; cdr3_nt: TGTGCCAGCAGTTACTCGGTCTCTCCGGTCTACGAGCAGTACTTC
clone_size: NA; d_call: TRBD1; v_call: TRBV19; j_call: TRBJ1-2; cdr3_aa: CASSRQGASTTYGYTF; cdr3_nt: TGTGCCAGTAGTAGACAGGGGGCCTCTACTACCTATGGCTACACCTTC
clone_size: NA; d_call: NA; v_call: TRBV5-8; j_call: TRBJ2-7; cdr3_aa: CASSVLQGYEQYF; cdr3_nt: TGTGCCAGCAGCGTACTACAGGGCTACGAGCAGTACTTC
clone_size: few; d_call: TRBD2; v_call: TRBV7-9; j_call: TRBJ2-7; cdr3_aa: CASSLAILAGGRYGYEQYF; cdr3_nt: TGTGCCAGCAGCTTAGCGATACTAGCGGGAGGGAGGTATGGCTACGAGCAGTACTTC
clone_size: few; d_call: NA; v_call: TRBV7-8; j_call: TRBJ2-3; cdr3_aa: CASKNRRAGTDTQYF; cdr3_nt: TGTGCCAGCAAAAACCGGAGGGCTGGCACAGATACGCAGTATTTT
clone_size: NA; d_call: TRBD2; v_call: TRBV9; j_call: TRBJ2-2; cdr3_aa: CASRLAGTTGELFF; cdr3_nt: TGTGCCAGCAGACTAGCGGGAACGACCGGGGAGCTGTTTTTT
clone_size: NA; d_call: TRBD2; v_call: TRBV9; j_call: TRBJ2-5; cdr3_aa: CASSARTSGRGETQYF; cdr3_nt: TGTGCCAGCAGCGCGCGGACTAGCGGGAGAGGAGAGACCCAGTACTTC
clone_size: NA; d_call: TRBD2; v_call: TRBV10-1; j_call: TRBJ2-1; cdr3_aa: CASSEGGGSLFF; cdr3_nt: TGCGCCAGCAGTGAAGGTGGCGGGAGTCTGTTCTTC
clone_size: NA; d_call: TRBD1; v_call: TRBV27; j_call: TRBJ1-2; cdr3_aa: CASRPGQGAGYGYTF; cdr3_nt: TGTGCCAGCAGACCGGGACAGGGGGCTGGCTATGGCTACACCTTC
clone_size: few; d_call: NA; v_call: TRBV19; j_call: TRBJ2-5; cdr3_aa: CASRDQETQYF; cdr3_nt: TGTGCCAGCCGGGACCAAGAGACCCAGTACTTC
clone_size: few; d_call: NA; v_call: TRBV12-5; j_call: TRBJ1-4; cdr3_aa: CASGPGGRWTNEKLFF; cdr3_nt: TGTGCTAGTGGCCCCGGGGGAAGATGGACTAATGAAAAACTGTTTTTT
clone_size: NA; d_call: TRBD2; v_call: TRBV7-9; j_call: TRBJ2-7; cdr3_aa: CASSGSGRRSYEQYF; cdr3_nt: TGTGCCAGCAGCGGAAGCGGGAGGAGGTCCTACGAGCAGTACTTC
clone_size: few; d_call: NA; v_call: TRBV5-1; j_call: TRBJ1-3; cdr3_aa: CASSLEGLSGNTIYF; cdr3_nt: TGCGCCAGCAGCTTGGAAGGACTTTCTGGAAACACCATATATTTT
clone_size: NA; d_call: TRBD2; v_call: TRBV7-2; j_call: TRBJ2-1; cdr3_aa: CASAGRAGGHNEQFF; cdr3_nt: TGTGCCAGCGCAGGACGAGCGGGAGGGCATAATGAGCAGTTCTTC
clone_size: few; d_call: NA; v_call: TRBV13; j_call: TRBJ2-1; cdr3_aa: CASSRDLLFSYNEQFF; cdr3_nt: TGTGCCAGCAGCCGGGACTTGTTATTTTCCTACAATGAGCAGTTCTTC
clone_size: few; d_call: TRBD1; v_call: TRBV19; j_call: TRBJ1-1; cdr3_aa: CASSSLQGVKAFF; cdr3_nt: TGTGCCAGTAGTTCGCTACAGGGGGTTAAAGCTTTCTTT
clone_size: few; d_call: TRBD2; v_call: TRBV5-1; j_call: TRBJ2-5; cdr3_aa: CASSLARQGIREGQDEYF; cdr3_nt: TGCGCCAGCAGCTTGGCCCGCCAGGGGATTCGGGAGGGGCAAGACGAGTACTTC
clone_size: NA; d_call: NA; v_call: TRBV7-6; j_call: TRBJ1-5; cdr3_aa: CASSLVQGRGQPQHF; cdr3_nt: TGTGCCAGCAGCTTAGTACAGGGACGGGGTCAGCCCCAGCATTTT
clone_size: few; d_call: TRBD2; v_call: TRBV2; j_call: TRBJ2-3; cdr3_aa: CASSTGTSGTDTQYF; cdr3_nt: TGTGCCAGCAGTACCGGGACTAGCGGCACAGATACGCAGTATTTT
clone_size: few; d_call: TRBD1; v_call: TRBV13; j_call: TRBJ1-3; cdr3_aa: CASSLDRGGNTIYF; cdr3_nt: TGTGCCAGCTCCCTAGACAGGGGAGGAAACACCATATATTTT
clone_size: NA; d_call: NA; v_call: TRBV19; j_call: TRBJ1-1; cdr3_aa: CATRTATLGTEAFF; cdr3_nt: TGTGCCACTCGGACAGCCACTCTAGGGACTGAAGCTTTCTTT
clone_size: NA; d_call: TRBD2; v_call: TRBV7-2; j_call: TRBJ2-5; cdr3_aa: CASSLVSASGIKTQYF; cdr3_nt: TGTGCCAGCAGCTTAGTATCGGCTAGCGGGATAAAGACCCAGTACTTC
clone_size: NA; d_call: NA; v_call: TRBV6-1; j_call: TRBJ2-6; cdr3_aa: CASSEWTDGANVLTF; cdr3_nt: TGTGCCAGCAGTGAATGGACAGATGGGGCCAACGTCCTGACTTTC
clone_size: few; d_call: TRBD1; v_call: TRBV5-1; j_call: TRBJ1-3; cdr3_aa: CASRDGQASGNTIYF; cdr3_nt: TGCGCCAGCAGGGACGGACAGGCGTCTGGAAACACCATATATTTT
clone_size: NA; d_call: TRBD1; v_call: TRBV10-1; j_call: TRBJ2-7; cdr3_aa: CASNEQGAGGYYEQYF; cdr3_nt: TGCGCCAGCAATGAGCAGGGGGCTGGAGGGTACTACGAGCAGTACTTC
clone_size: NA; d_call: NA; v_call: TRBV9; j_call: TRBJ2-2; cdr3_aa: CASSATMGLGGELFF; cdr3_nt: TGTGCCAGCAGCGCTACTATGGGTTTGGGCGGGGAGCTGTTTTTT
clone_size: NA; d_call: TRBD1; v_call: TRBV30; j_call: TRBJ2-6; cdr3_aa: CAGRTGAEVSGANVLTF; cdr3_nt: TGTGCCGGACGAACAGGGGCGGAGGTTTCTGGGGCCAACGTCCTGACTTTC
clone_size: few; d_call: NA; v_call: TRBV4-2; j_call: TRBJ2-6; cdr3_aa: CASSLSGYFGANVLTF; cdr3_nt: TGTGCCAGCAGCCTCTCAGGGTACTTTGGGGCCAACGTCCTGACTTTC
clone_size: few; d_call: NA; v_call: TRBV7-2; j_call: TRBJ2-2; cdr3_aa: CASSPTMGGELFF; cdr3_nt: TGTGCCAGCAGCCCAACTATGGGCGGGGAGCTGTTTTTT
clone_size: NA; d_call: TRBD2; v_call: TRBV4-2; j_call: TRBJ2-3; cdr3_aa: CASSLTSGTPDTQYF; cdr3_nt: TGTGCCAGCAGCCTGACTAGCGGGACCCCAGATACGCAGTATTTT
clone_size: few; d_call: NA; v_call: TRBV21-1; j_call: TRBJ2-7; cdr3_aa: CASSINQGPEQYF; cdr3_nt: TGTGCCAGCAGCATTAACCAGGGGCCCGAGCAGTACTTC
clone_size: few; d_call: NA; v_call: TRBV7-2; j_call: TRBJ2-2; cdr3_aa: CASSLADTNTGELFF; cdr3_nt: TGTGCCAGCAGCTTAGCGGACACAAACACCGGGGAGCTGTTTTTT